The text below deals with one TCR beta chain. Only in-frame clones appear in the TCRdb table, and some are missing; sequencing was by immunoSEQ multiplex PCR. The sample has some 1.5 million clones, approximately 97% seen once. Per germline, CDR1 SNHLY and CDR2 FYNNEI. The germline V and J ends were trimmed by 4 bases and 5 bases, with 15 bases remaining between them. This CDR3 is built from 14 residues. This sample is part of a study of shared clonotypes between healthy human individuals. About the research overall: Each donor's CD4 naive and CD4 memory cells filled three plates apiece, CD8 naive two, and CD8 memory one.

Every one of the donors was a Caucasian adult that lived in Nashville, Tennessee. This TCR was recovered from a man younger than 45 in good health. The V call is TRBV2, the J call TRBJ2-7; no definite D call. Material for sequencing was naive CD4+ T cells sorted from blood. Subset reported: CD45RA+ positively selected. CDR3 residues: CASSGQVGSHEQYF. The CDR3 DNA reads TGTGCCAGCAGTGGCCAGGTGGGCAGCCACGAGCAGTACTTC.